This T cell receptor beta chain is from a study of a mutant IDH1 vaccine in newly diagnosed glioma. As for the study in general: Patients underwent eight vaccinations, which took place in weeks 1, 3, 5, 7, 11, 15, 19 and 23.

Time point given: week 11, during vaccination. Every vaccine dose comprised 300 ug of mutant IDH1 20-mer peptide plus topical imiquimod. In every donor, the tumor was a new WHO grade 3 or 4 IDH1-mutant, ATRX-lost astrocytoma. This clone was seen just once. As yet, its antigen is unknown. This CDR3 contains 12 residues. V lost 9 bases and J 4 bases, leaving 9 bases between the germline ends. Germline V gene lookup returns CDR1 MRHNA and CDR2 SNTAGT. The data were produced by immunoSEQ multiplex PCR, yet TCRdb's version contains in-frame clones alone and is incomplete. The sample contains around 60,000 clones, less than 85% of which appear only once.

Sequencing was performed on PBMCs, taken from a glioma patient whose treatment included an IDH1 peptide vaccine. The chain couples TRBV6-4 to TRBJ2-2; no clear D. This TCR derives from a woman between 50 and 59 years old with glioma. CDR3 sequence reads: CASAHGTGELFF. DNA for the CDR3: TGTGCCAGTGCTCATGGCACCGGGGAGCTGTTTTTT.